These 8 T cell receptor beta chains share one sample of origin, sequenced in a study of blood T cell repertoires in COVID-19. Assay: immunoSEQ multiplex PCR; the TCRdb copy retains only in-frame clones and omits some. The sample includes a few hundred thousand clones, roughly nine tenths of them seen just once. Sequenced: PBMCs or T cells enriched from blood (not recorded which). These receptors were collected from a human donor in a cohort exposed to, infected with or recovered from COVID-19 (not recorded which). The donor label of this sample is uncertain.

This sequence joins TRBV11-2 and TRBJ2-7; 11 nucleotides match TRBD1. This CDR3 has 16 amino acids. Germline CDR1 and CDR2: SGHAT and FQNNGV. The J segment lost 5 bases and the V segment lost 5 bases, leaving 11 bases of the junction unmatched. The CDR3 loop reads CASSLTLGTGGDEQYF. As DNA, the CDR3 is TGTGCCAGCAGCCTGACGCTCGGGACAGGGGGGGACGAGCAGTACTTC.

The J gene is TRBJ1-2, the V gene TRBV7-8; 9 bases align to TRBD1. Germline CDR1 reads SGHVS; CDR2 reads FQNEAQ. This CDR3 has 17 amino acids. V lost 7 bases, J lost 1 base, and 13 bases stayed unmatched. The CDR3 sequence: CASTFRDRDNYNYGYTF. DNA for the CDR3: TGTGCCAGCACCTTTAGGGACAGGGACAATTATAACTATGGCTACACCTTC.

The rearrangement joins TRBV2 to TRBJ2-1, with D perhaps matching TRBD1 (6 bases). In germline, CDR1 is SNHLY, CDR2 FYNNEI. The CDR3 is made up of 13 amino acids. V gave up 8 bases and J gave up 8 bases, with 16 bases separating them. CDR3 coding DNA: TGTGCCAGCTCCCTAGGTGAGGGGGATGAGCAGTTCTTC. Its protein is CASSLGEGDEQFF. The full variable domain, its missing parts supplied by reference TRBV2 and TRBJ2-1, is EPEVTQTPSHQVTQMGQEVILRCVPISNHLYFYWYRQILGQKVEFLVSFYNNEISEKSEIFDDQFSVERPDGSNFTLKIRSTKLEDSAMYFCASSLGEGDEQFFGPGTRLTVL.

The J gene is TRBJ2-3, the V gene TRBV27; a weak D match, TRBD2 (5 bases). V shed 4 bases and J shed 8 bases, with 10 bases lying between them. Germline CDR1 is MNHEY and CDR2 is SMNVEV (reference sequence). The CDR3 loop spans 12 amino acids. CDR3 nucleotide sequence: TGTGCCAGCAGTTCCCCCGGGATTACGCAGTATTTT. It translates to CASSSPGITQYF.

The J gene is TRBJ1-2, the V gene TRBV13, with 9 positions matching TRBD1. J was trimmed by 4 bases and V by 0 bases; bases with no gene match: 3. The CDR3 sequence is 15 residues long. The V gene's germline CDR1 is PRHDT and CDR2 FYEKMQ (reference sequence). The chain's CDR3 is CASSLGGTGTYGYTF. The CDR3 DNA sequence: TGTGCCAGCAGCTTAGGCGGGACAGGGACCTATGGCTACACCTTC.

In its sample, this clone was seen many times. This chain links TRBV6-5 with TRBJ2-3, with TRBD1 as a possible D gene (8 bases). Per germline, CDR1 MNHEY and CDR2 SVGAGI. The CDR3 sequence is 15 residues long. The V gene lost 7 bases and the J gene lost 2 bases, with 16 bases spanning the gap. The DNA for the CDR3 is TGTGCCAGCACCACAGGGGGGGGGCACACAGATACGCAGTATTTT. It codes for CASTTGGGHTDTQYF.

V is TRBV6-5 and J is TRBJ2-6, with no clear D. The germline V gene has CDR1 MNHEY and CDR2 SVGAGI. This CDR3 is built from 15 residues. Trimming took 0 bases from V and 0 from J, leaving 3 bases between them. CDR3 in DNA: TGTGCCAGCAGTTACTCCAACTCTGGGGCCAACGTCCTGACTTTC. It specifies CASSYSNSGANVLTF.

This chain joins TRBV9 and TRBJ2-2, with TRBD1 matching 8 bases. This CDR3 region has 14 residues. J lost 6 bases, V lost 3 bases, and 4 bases had no gene match. CDR1 is SGDLS and CDR2 is YYNGEE in the germline V gene. CDR3 amino acids: CASSGTGLSGELFF. The CDR3 DNA reads TGTGCCAGCAGCGGGACAGGGCTATCCGGGGAGCTGTTTTTT.